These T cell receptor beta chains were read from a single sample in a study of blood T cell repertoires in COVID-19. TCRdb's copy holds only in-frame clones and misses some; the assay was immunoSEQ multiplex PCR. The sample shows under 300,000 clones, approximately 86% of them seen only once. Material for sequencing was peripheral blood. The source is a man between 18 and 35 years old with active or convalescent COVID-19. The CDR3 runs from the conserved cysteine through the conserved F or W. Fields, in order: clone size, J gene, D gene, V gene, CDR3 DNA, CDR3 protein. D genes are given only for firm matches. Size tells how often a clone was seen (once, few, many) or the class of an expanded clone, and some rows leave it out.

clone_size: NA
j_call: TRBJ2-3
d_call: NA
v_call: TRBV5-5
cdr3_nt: TGTGCCAGCAGCTTTTTCTCGGGGAGCACAGATACGCAGTATTTT
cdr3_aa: CASSFFSGSTDTQYF

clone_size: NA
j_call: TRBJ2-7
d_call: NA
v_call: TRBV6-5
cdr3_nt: TGTGCCAGCAGTTACAGTCGGTTGGTCGACGAGCAGTACTTC
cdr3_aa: CASSYSRLVDEQYF

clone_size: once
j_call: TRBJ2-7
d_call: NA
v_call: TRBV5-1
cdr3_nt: TGCGCCAGCAGCTTGGGGGTATTAGCGGACGAGCAGTACTTC
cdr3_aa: CASSLGVLADEQYF

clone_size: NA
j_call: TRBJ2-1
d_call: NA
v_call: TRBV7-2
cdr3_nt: TGTGCCAGCACCAAACTTGGCCCTCGGGGAGAGCAGTTCTTC
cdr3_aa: CASTKLGPRGEQFF

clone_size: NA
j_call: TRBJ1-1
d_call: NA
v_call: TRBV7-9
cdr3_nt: TGTGCCAGCAGCTTCACAGGGCGGGACACTGAAGCTTTCTTT
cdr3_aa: CASSFTGRDTEAFF

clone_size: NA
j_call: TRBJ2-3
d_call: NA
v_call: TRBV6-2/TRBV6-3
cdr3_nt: TGTGCCAGCAGTCCAGGGGTATATACGCAGTATTTT
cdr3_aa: CASSPGVYTQYF

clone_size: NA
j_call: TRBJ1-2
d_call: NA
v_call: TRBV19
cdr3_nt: TGTGCCAGTAGCGGGGAGGGCATTGGCTACACCTTC
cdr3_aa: CASSGEGIGYTF

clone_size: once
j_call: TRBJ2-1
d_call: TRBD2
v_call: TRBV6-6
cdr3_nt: TGTGCCAGCACCGCCGGGGGGGCCCACAATGAGCAGTTCTTC
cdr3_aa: CASTAGGAHNEQFF

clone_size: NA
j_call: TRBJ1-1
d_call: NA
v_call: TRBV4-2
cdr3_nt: TGTGCCAGCAGCCAAACAGGGTCAGAAGCTTTCTTT
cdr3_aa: CASSQTGSEAFF

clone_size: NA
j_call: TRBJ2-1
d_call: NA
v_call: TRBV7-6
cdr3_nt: TGTGCCAGCAGCCCCGGGGGTCCCAATGAGCAGTTCTTC
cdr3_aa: CASSPGGPNEQFF

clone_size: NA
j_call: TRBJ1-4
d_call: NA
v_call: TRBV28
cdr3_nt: TGTGCCAGCAGTTCACAGGGTGCAGGATTAGAAAAACTGTTTTTT
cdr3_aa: CASSSQGAGLEKLFF

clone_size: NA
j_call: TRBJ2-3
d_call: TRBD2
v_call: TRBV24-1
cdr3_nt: TGTGCCACCAGTGATGGAGCGGGAGTCTCAGATACGCAGTATTTT
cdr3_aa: CATSDGAGVSDTQYF

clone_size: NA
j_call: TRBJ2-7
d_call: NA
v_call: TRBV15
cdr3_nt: TGTGCCACCAGCAGAGATCGGGGGTCCTCCTACGAGCAGTACTTC
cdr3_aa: CATSRDRGSSYEQYF

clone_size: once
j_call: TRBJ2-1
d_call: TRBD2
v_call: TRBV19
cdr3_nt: TGTGCCAGTAGGGGACTAGCGGGCAAGCAGTTCTTC
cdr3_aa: CASRGLAGKQFF

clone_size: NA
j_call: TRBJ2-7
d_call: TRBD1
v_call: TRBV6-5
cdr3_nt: TGTGCCACAGCTTTCGGGACAGGAGGGGAGCAGTACTTC
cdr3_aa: CATAFGTGGEQYF

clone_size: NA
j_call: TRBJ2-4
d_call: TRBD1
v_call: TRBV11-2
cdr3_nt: TGTGCCAGCAGCTCAGGACAGGCGTCTGGCATTCAGTACTTC
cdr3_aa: CASSSGQASGIQYF

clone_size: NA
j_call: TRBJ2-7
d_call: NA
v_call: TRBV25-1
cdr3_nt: TGTGCCAGCAGTGTCGACATTTCCTACGAGCAGTACTTC
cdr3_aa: CASSVDISYEQYF

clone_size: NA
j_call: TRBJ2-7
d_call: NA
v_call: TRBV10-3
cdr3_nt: TGTGCCGTGGGAGGGGACACCGAGCAGTACTTC
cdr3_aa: CAVGGDTEQYF

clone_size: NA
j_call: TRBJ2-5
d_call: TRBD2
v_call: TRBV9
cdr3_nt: TGTGCCAGCAGCGAGTATAGCGGGGGACGGGAGACCCAGTACTTC
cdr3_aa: CASSEYSGGRETQYF

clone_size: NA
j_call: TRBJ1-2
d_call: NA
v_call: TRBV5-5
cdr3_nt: TGTGCCAGCAGCTTGGGTACGGACAGCTTGCTTAACTATGGCTACACCTTC
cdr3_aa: CASSLGTDSLLNYGYTF

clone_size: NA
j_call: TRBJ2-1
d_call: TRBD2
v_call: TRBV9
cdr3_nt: TGTGCCAGCAGCGTAGTATCCGGGACTAGCGCACAGTTCTTC
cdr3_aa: CASSVVSGTSAQFF

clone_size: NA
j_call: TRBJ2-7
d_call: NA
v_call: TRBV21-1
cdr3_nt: TGTGCCAGCAGCGCGACCCACGGAGAGCGCTACGAGCAGTACTTC
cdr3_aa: CASSATHGERYEQYF

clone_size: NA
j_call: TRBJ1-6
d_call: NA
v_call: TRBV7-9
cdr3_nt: TGTGCCAGCAGCTTAGAATTATTTAATTCACCCCTCCACTTT
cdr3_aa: CASSLELFNSPLHF

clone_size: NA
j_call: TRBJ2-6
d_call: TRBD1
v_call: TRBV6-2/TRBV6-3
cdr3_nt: TGTGCCAGCAGTTTCCCTGACAGGGGCAGTTTCTCTGGGGCCAACGTCCTGACTTTC
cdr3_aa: CASSFPDRGSFSGANVLTF

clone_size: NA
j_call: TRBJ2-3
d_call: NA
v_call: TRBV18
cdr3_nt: TGTGCCAGCTCACCAGTCCAGGGCAGCACAGATACGCAGTATTTT
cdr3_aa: CASSPVQGSTDTQYF

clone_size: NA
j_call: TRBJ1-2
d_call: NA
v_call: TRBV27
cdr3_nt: TGTGCCAGCAAAAAGTCCCGGGACAAGACTTATGGCTACACCTTC
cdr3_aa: CASKKSRDKTYGYTF

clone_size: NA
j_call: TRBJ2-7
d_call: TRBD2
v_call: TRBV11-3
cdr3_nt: TGTGCCAGCAGCCACTTGAGGCCGACTAGCGGGAGGAACGAGCAGTACTTC
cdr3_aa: CASSHLRPTSGRNEQYF

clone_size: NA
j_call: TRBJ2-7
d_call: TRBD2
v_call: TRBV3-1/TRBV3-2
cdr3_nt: TGTGCCAGCAGCCAAGGTCAGACTAGCGGATACGAGCAGTACTTC
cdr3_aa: CASSQGQTSGYEQYF

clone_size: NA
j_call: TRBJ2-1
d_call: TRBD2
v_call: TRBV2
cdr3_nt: TGTGCCAGCAGTGAAGCGGGGGGGTACAATGAGCAGTTCTTC
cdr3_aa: CASSEAGGYNEQFF

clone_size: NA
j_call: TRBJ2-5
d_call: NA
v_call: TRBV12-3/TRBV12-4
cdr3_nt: TGTGCCAGCAGGCCTCAGGGTAGGGGGACCCAGTACTTC
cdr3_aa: CASRPQGRGTQYF

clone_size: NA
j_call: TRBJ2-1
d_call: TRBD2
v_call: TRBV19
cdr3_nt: TGTGCCACCGGGGGACTAGCGGGGTTCTCCTACAATGAGCAGTTCTTC
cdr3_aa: CATGGLAGFSYNEQFF

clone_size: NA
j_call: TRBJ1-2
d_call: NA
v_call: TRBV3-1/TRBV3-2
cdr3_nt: TGTGCCAGCAGCCTCAACGACATCTCTATGGATGGCTACACCTTC
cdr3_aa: CASSLNDISMDGYTF

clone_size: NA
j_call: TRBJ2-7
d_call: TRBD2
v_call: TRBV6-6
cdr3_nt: TGTGCCAGCAGTTCCCGGACTAGGCCGTACGGGGAGCAGTACTTC
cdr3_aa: CASSSRTRPYGEQYF

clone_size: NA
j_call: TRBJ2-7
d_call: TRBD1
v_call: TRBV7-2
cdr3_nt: TGTGCCAGCAGCTTATGGGACAGGGGCTTCGGCGAGCAGTACTTC
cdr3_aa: CASSLWDRGFGEQYF

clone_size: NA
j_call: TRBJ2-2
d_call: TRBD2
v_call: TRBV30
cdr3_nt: TGTGCCTGGATTCGAGCGGGGGGGCTCACCGGGGAGCTGTTTTTT
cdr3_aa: CAWIRAGGLTGELFF

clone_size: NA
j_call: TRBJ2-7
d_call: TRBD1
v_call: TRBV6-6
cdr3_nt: TGTGCCAGCAGGTTGGGACAGGGTGTCTACGAGCAGTACTTC
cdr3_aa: CASRLGQGVYEQYF

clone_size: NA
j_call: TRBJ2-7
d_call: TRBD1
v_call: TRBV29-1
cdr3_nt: TGCAGCGTTGAACGGGACAGATCCTACAAGCAGTACTTC
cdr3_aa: CSVERDRSYKQYF

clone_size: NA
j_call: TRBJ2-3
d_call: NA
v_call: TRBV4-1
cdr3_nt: TGCGCCAGCAGCCAAGCCAGGGCAGATACGCAGTATTTT
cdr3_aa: CASSQARADTQYF

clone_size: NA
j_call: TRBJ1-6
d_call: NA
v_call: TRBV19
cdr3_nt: TGTGCCAGTTCAGCGTACTCTAATTCACCCCTCCACTTT
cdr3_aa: CASSAYSNSPLHF

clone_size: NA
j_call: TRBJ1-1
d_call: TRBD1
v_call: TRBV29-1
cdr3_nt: TGCAGCGTACTGACAGGGCGGGACACTGAAGCTTTCTTT
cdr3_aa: CSVLTGRDTEAFF

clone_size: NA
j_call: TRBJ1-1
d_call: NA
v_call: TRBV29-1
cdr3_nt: TGCAGCGTTGAACAGGGGAAATCTGAAGCTTTCTTT
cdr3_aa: CSVEQGKSEAFF

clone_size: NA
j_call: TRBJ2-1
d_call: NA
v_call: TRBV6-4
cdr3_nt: TGTGCCACCCTCCACCCCGGCGGGTCTGGCGGGCGGGCGGACTACAATGAGCAGTTCTTC
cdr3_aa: CATLHPGGSGGRADYNEQFF

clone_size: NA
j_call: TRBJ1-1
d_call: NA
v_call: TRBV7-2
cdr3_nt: TGTGCCAGCAGCTTAGGCCCGGGGGGGAACACTGAAGCTTTCTTT
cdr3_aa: CASSLGPGGNTEAFF